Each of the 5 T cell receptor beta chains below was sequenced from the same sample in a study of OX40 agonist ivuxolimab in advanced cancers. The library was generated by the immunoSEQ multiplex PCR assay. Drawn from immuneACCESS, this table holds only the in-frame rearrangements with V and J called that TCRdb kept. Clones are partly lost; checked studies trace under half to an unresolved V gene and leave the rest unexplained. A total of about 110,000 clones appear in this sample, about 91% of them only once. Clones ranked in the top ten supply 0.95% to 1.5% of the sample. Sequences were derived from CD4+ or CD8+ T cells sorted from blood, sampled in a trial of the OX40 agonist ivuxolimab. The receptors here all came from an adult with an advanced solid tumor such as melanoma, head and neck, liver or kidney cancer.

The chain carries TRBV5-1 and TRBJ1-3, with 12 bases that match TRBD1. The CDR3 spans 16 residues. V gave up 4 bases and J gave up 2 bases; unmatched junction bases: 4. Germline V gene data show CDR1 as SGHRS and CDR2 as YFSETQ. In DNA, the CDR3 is TGCGCCAGCAGCAAGGGACAGGGGGCGACTGGAAACACCATATATTTT. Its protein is CASSKGQGATGNTIYF. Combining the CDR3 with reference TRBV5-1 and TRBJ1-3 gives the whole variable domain KAGVTQTPRYLIKTRGQQVTLSCSPISGHRSVSWYQQTPGQGLQFLFEYFSETQRNKGNFPGRFSGRQFSNSRSEMNVSTLELGDSALYLCASSKGQGATGNTIYFGEGSWLTVV.

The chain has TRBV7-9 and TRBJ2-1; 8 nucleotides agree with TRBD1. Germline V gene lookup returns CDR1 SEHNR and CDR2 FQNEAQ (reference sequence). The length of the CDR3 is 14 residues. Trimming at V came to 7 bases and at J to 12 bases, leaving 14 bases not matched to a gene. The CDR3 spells CASTPQGASVLQFF. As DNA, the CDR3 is TGTGCCAGCACCCCCCAGGGGGCTAGCGTCTTGCAGTTCTTC.

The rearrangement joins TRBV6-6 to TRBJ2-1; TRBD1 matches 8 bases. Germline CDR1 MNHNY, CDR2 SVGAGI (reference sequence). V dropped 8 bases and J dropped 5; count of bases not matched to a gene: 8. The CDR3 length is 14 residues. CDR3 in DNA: TGTGCCAGCGGTCGGACAGGGATAAACAATGAGCAGTTCTTC. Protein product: CASGRTGINNEQFF.

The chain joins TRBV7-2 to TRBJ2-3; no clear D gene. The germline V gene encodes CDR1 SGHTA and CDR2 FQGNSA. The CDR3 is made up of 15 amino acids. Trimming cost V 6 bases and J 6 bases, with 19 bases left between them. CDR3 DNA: TGTGCCAGCAGTTTCACTAAGGCTTACACGGATACGCAGTATTTT. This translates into CASSFTKAYTDTQYF.

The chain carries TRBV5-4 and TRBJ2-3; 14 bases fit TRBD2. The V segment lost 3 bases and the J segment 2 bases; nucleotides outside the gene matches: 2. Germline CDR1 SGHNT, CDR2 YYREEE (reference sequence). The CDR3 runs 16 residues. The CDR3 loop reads CASSWGLAGDTDTQYF. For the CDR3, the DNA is TGTGCCAGCAGCTGGGGACTAGCGGGGGACACAGATACGCAGTATTTT.